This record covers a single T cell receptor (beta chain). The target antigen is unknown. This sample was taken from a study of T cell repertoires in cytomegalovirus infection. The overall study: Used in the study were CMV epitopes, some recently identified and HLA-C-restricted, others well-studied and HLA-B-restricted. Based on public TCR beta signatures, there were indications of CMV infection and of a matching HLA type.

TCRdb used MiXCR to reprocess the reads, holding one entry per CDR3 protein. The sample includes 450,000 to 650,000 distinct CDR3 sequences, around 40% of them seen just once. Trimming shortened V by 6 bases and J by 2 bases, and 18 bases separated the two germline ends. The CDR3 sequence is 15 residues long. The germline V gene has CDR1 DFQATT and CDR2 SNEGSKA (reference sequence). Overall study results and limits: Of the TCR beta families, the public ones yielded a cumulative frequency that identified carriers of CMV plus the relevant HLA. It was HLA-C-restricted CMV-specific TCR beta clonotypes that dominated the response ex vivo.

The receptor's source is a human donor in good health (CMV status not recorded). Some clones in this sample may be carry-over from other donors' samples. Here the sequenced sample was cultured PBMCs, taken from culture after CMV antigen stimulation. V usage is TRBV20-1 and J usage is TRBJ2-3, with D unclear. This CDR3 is CSADDFTTLTDTQYF. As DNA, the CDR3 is TGCAGTGCAGACGACTTCACTACGCTCACAGATACGCAGTATTTT.